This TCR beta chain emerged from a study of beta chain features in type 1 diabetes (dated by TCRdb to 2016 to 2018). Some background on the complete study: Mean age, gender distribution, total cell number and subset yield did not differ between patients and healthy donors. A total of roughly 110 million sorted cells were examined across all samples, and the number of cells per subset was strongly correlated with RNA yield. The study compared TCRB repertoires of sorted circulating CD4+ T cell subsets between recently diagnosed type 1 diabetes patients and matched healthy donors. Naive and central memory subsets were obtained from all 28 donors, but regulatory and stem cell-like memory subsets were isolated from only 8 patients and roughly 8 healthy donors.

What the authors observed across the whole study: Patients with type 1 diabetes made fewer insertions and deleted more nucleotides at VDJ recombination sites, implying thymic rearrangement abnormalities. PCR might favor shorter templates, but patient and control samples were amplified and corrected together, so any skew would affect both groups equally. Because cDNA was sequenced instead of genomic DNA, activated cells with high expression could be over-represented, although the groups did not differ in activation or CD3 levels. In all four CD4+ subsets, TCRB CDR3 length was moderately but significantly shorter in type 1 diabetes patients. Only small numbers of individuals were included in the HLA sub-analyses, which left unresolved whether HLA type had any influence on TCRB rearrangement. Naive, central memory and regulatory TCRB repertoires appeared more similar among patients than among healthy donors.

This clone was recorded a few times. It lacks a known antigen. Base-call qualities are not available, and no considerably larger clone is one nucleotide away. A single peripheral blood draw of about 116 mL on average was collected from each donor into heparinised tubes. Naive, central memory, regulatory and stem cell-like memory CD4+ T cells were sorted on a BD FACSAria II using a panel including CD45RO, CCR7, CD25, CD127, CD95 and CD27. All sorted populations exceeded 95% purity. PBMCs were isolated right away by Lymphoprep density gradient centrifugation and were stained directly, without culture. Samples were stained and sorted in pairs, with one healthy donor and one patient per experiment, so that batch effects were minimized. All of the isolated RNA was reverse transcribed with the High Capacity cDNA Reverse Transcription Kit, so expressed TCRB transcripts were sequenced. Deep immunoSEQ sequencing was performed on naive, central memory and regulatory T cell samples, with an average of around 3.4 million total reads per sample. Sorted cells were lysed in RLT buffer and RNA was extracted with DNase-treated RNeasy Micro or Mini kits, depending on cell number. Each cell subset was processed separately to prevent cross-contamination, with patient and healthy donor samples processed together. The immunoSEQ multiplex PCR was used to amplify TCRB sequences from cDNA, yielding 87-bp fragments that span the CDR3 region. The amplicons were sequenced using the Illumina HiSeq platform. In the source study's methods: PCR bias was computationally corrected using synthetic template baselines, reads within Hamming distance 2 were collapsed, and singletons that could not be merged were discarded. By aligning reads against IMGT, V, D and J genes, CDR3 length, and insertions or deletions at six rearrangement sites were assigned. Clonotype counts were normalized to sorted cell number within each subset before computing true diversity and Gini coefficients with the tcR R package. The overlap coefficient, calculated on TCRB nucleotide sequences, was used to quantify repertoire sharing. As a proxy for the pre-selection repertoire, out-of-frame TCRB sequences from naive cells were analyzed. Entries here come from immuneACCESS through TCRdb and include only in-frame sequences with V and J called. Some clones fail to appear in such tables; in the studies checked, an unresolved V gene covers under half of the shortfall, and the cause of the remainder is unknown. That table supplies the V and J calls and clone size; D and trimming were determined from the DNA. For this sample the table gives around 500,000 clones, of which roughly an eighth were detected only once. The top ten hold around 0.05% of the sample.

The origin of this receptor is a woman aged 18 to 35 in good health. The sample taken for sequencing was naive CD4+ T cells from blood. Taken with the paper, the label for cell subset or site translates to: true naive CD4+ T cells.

CDR3 loop: CASSPSGTSGHEQYF. The base sequence is TGTGCCAGCAGCCCGAGCGGGACTAGCGGGCATGAGCAGTACTTC. The chain is made from TRBV7-9 and TRBJ2-7; TRBD2 matches 12 bases in the middle. The germline V gene (reference sequence) gives CDR1 as SEHNR and CDR2 as FQNEAQ. There are 15 amino acids in the CDR3, from cysteine to phenylalanine inclusive. The only DNA kept is the CDR3, 45 bases in frame from the first base. The germline V and J ends show losses of 5 bases and 7 bases respectively, and no gene match explains 9 bases of the junction.